This TCR beta chain was identified during a study of cytomegalovirus exposure and HLA in healthy donors. The CDR3 sequence is 15 residues long. V shed 5 bases and J 4 bases; nucleotides not matched to a gene: 6. Looked up from germline, CDR1 is SEHNR and CDR2 is FQNEAQ (reference sequence). This clone was counted once. The same CDR3 arises from other DNA sequences in this sample as well. PCR amplification relied on 60 Vbeta primers (plus 13 Jbeta primers). The table came from immunoSEQ multiplex PCR; TCRdb's copy has only in-frame clones and leaves some out. The data show roughly 140,000 clones, 75% to 90% seen once.

The chain uses TRBV7-9 and TRBJ2-3; 10 bases are a match to TRBD2. The TCR comes from a female donor in good health and CMV-seronegative. The material sequenced was PBMCs. This chain's CDR3 is CASSDLAGEADTQYF. The CDR3 DNA is TGTGCCAGCAGCGATCTAGCGGGAGAGGCAGATACGCAGTATTTT.